The 16 T cell receptor beta chains below all came from one sample that was sequenced in a study of read filtering for tumor transcriptome and immune sequencing. The library was built from about 400 ng RNA with molecular barcoded adaptors for alpha/delta and beta/gamma chains. Using its own MiXCR run on the reads, TCRdb lists one record per CDR3 protein. The sample yields fewer than 50,000 distinct CDR3 sequences, about an eighth seen once. The specimen sequenced was a population of CD138-negative cells sorted from bone marrow. The origin of the receptors is a donor at least 40 years old with multiple myeloma.

In its sample, this clonotype was seen a few times. This may come from a read error, since a much larger clone is one base off. The chain joins TRBV4-2 to TRBJ2-7; 8 bases are shared with TRBD2. Germline trimming cut 0 bases from V and 3 bases from J; bases unmatched to any gene: 13. Germline CDR1 and CDR2: LGHNA and YNFKEQ. CDR3 size: 18 residues. The CDR3 DNA follows: TGTGCCAGCAGCCAAGATAAGGCTAGCGGGTCTCGTCACTACGAGCAGTACTTC. This gives the protein CASSQDKASGSRHYEQYF.

J is TRBJ2-7 and V is TRBV20-1; 8 positions match TRBD2. CDR3 size: 14 residues. Looked up from germline, CDR1 is DFQATT and CDR2 is SNEGSKA (reference sequence). V was clipped by 1 base and J by 2 bases; unmatched bases: 4. Here the CDR3 DNA reads TGCAGTGCTAGAGGAGCGGGAGAGCCCTACGAGCAGTACTTC. Amino acids: CSARGAGEPYEQYF.

The chain joins TRBV28 to TRBJ2-7; D remains ambiguous. V gave up 5 bases and J gave up 3 bases, with 11 bases separating them. This CDR3 region has 13 residues. Looked up from germline, CDR1 is MDHEN and CDR2 is SYDVKM. The CDR3, as DNA: TGTGCCAGCAGTGCAACCCAGAGCTACGAGCAGTACTTC. This translates into CASSATQSYEQYF. Together with reference TRBV28 and TRBJ2-7, the CDR3 gives the full variable domain: DVKVTQSSRYLVKRTGEKVFLECVQDMDHENMFWYRQDPGLGLRLIYFSYDVKMKEKGDIPEGYSVSREKKERFSLILESASTNQTSMYLCASSATQSYEQYFGPGTRLTVT.

Regarding this clonotype: It is likely a read error: a sequence one base away is far more abundant. V gene TRBV7-2 combines with J gene TRBJ2-1; D remains ambiguous. Germline V gene sequence: CDR1 SGHTA, CDR2 FQGNSA. The CDR3 has 13 residues. V was trimmed by 2 bases and J by 6 bases, leaving 8 bases between them. The CDR3 loop is CASSLLGFNEQFF. In nucleotides, the CDR3 is TGTGCCAGCAGCTTACTGGGGTTCAATGAGCAGTTCTTC. Full variable domain (missing parts from reference TRBV7-2 and TRBJ2-1): GAGVSQSPSNKVTEKGKDVELRCDPISGHTALYWYRQSLGQGLEFLIYFQGNSAPDKSGLPSDRFSAERTGGSVSTLTIQRTQQEDSAVYLCASSLLGFNEQFFGPGTRLTVL.

This clonotype has at least ten counts. The chain has TRBV20-1 and TRBJ2-1; 11 nucleotides align to TRBD2. The CDR3 covers 17 residues. V lost 4 bases, J lost 0 bases, and 8 bases stayed unmatched. Germline assignment: CDR1 DFQATT and CDR2 SNEGSKA (reference sequence). In DNA, the CDR3 is TGCAGTGCTAAGGTCGGACTAGCGGGTAGCTCCTACAATGAGCAGTTCTTC. It yields the protein CSAKVGLAGSSYNEQFF.

The chain couples TRBV3-1 to TRBJ2-5, with 8 bases that match TRBD2. The J segment lost 5 bases and the V segment lost 4 bases, leaving 18 bases of the junction unmatched. The CDR3 contains 18 residues. Germline values: CDR1 LGHDT, CDR2 YNNKEL (reference sequence). CDR3 in amino acids: CASSRDPLRREVYETQYF. The CDR3 nucleotides are TGTGCCAGCAGCCGAGATCCTTTACGGCGGGAGGTATATGAGACCCAGTACTTC.

This clonotype was recorded at least ten times. The chain recombines TRBV20-1 with TRBJ2-1, with TRBD2 matching over 12 bases. Germline trimming cut 2 bases from V and 0 bases from J; bases unmatched to any gene: 8. Germline V CDR1 and CDR2: DFQATT, SNEGSKA (reference sequence). The CDR3 extends over 18 amino acids. CDR3 DNA: TGCAGTGCTAGAAAACTAGCGGGAGGTTCAAGCTCCTACAATGAGCAGTTCTTC. As protein: CSARKLAGGSSSYNEQFF.

This clonotype was recorded many times. This chain connects TRBV20-1 to TRBJ2-1; the match to TRBD2 covers 10 bases. There are 12 residues in the CDR3. CDR1 and CDR2 (germline): DFQATT, SNEGSKA (reference sequence). J was trimmed by 9 bases and V by 6 bases; bases with no gene match: 5. The CDR3 DNA is TGCAGTGCCCCACTAGCGGGAAGTGAGCAGTTCTTC. Amino acid sequence: CSAPLAGSEQFF.

This clonotype was found many times. The V gene is TRBV6-5, the J gene TRBJ2-1, with D possibly matching TRBD2 (5 bases). Germline lookup yields CDR1 MNHEY and CDR2 SVGAGI. This CDR3 is 12 amino acids long. Trimming stripped 8 bases from V and 6 bases from J, with 11 bases between. This CDR3 reads CASGIRGNEQFF. The DNA for the CDR3 is TGTGCCAGCGGGATCCGGGGCAATGAGCAGTTCTTC.

This clonotype was seen at least ten times. The chain employs TRBV28 and TRBJ1-5; TRBD1 might be the D (5 bases). The CDR3 has 15 residues. Germline V gene sequence: CDR1 MDHEN, CDR2 SYDVKM. V gave up 7 bases and J gave up 5 bases, with 18 bases separating them. CDR3 region: CASTLLGVGDQPQHF. The CDR3 bases are TGTGCCAGCACCTTGCTAGGGGTTGGGGATCAGCCCCAGCATTTT.

This clonotype was found many times. V gene TRBV12-3 or TRBV12-4 combines with J gene TRBJ2-1; TRBD2 matches 7 bases. This CDR3 contains 15 residues. V lost 4 bases to trimming and J lost 0 bases; unmatched junction nucleotides: 3. The CDR3 here is CASSSSGGSYNEQFF. The CDR3 DNA is TGTGCCAGCAGTTCTAGCGGAGGCTCCTACAATGAGCAGTTCTTC.

For this clonotype: One base away lies a much larger clone, so this may be a sequencing read error. The chain joins TRBV10-2 to TRBJ2-1; 7 bases are a match to TRBD2. The length of the CDR3 is 14 residues. With V trimmed by 8 bases and J by 8 bases, 12 bases remained unmatched. CDR1 WSHSY and CDR2 SAAADI come from the germline V gene. CDR3 sequence (DNA): TGCGCCAGCGGTGCGCGAGCGGGATGGGATGAGCAGTTCTTC. Amino acids: CASGARAGWDEQFF.

The V gene is TRBV24-1, the J gene TRBJ2-5, with 12 bases identical to TRBD2. The J segment lost 5 bases and the V segment lost 3 bases, leaving 0 bases of the junction unmatched. The length of the CDR3 is 14 residues. Per the germline V gene, CDR1 is KGHDR and CDR2 is SFDVKD. For the CDR3, the DNA is TGTGCCACCAGTGATGGACTAGCGGGGGAGACCCAGTACTTC. Protein sequence: CATSDGLAGETQYF.

The chain joins TRBV29-1 to TRBJ1-1; possibly TRBD1 for D (5 bases). Germline V CDR1 and CDR2: SQVTM, ANQGSEA. The CDR3 runs 14 residues. V lost 4 bases to trimming and J lost 0 bases, with 12 bases between them. The CDR3 DNA reads as TGCAGCGTTGTGGGGCCCGGTTTGAACACTGAAGCTTTCTTT. It specifies CSVVGPGLNTEAFF.

The rearrangement links TRBV7-9 to TRBJ2-7, with 8 positions matching TRBD1. CDR1 and CDR2 (germline): SEHNR, FQNEAQ (reference sequence). The ends lost 8 bases at V and 7 bases at J; junction bases unmatched: 7. The CDR3 is 12 amino acids. The CDR3 region is CASGQGAGEQYF. The CDR3 DNA sequence: TGTGCCAGCGGGCAGGGGGCGGGGGAGCAGTACTTC.

This clonotype was seen ten or more times. The chain is built from TRBV2 and TRBJ2-5; 7 nucleotides match TRBD1. The germline V gene encodes CDR1 SNHLY and CDR2 FYNNEI. The CDR3 extends over 14 amino acids. Trimming at V came to 5 bases and at J to 7 bases, leaving 10 bases not matched to a gene. CDR3: CASSSGTHRGTQYF. The CDR3 DNA reads as TGTGCCAGCAGTTCCGGGACACACAGGGGGACCCAGTACTTC.